Each of the 2 T cell receptor beta chains below was sequenced from the same sample in a study of CXCR3-negative and CXCR3-positive naive CD8 T cells. The TRB libraries of cDNA were built by UMI-labeled 5' RACE. From the 5' RACE reads, TCRdb lists one entry per CDR3 protein and no DNA. The listing contains roughly 48,000 distinct CDR3 sequences. Sequencing was performed on memory CD8+ T cells from blood. Receptors originate from a human donor in good health. Some clones in this sample may be carry-over from other donors' samples.

The rearrangement joins TRBV21-1 to TRBJ2-7; the TCRdb call, TRBD2, lacks DNA for checking. TRBV21-1 is flagged as a pseudogene. The CDR3 covers 18 residues. CDR3 loop: CASSKLTVYSGRDYEQYF.

This chain links TRBV24-1 with TRBJ2-1; TCRdb's assignment of TRBD1 cannot be checked, as there is no DNA. The V gene's germline CDR1 is KGHDR and CDR2 SFDVKD. The CDR3 totals 15 residues. The CDR3: CATSEMTRTGNEQFF.